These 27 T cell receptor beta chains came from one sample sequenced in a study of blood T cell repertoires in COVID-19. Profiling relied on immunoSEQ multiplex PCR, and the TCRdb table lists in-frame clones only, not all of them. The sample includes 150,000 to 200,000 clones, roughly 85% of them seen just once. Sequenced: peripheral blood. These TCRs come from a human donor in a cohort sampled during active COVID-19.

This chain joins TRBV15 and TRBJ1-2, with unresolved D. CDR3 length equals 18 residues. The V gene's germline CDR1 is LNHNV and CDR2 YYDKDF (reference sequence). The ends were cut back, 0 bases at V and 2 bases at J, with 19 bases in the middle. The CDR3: CATSRDGGSPLANYGYTF. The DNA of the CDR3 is TGTGCCACCAGCAGAGATGGTGGCTCCCCTCTGGCAAACTATGGCTACACCTTC. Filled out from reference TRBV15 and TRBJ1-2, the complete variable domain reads DAMVIQNPRYQVTQFGKPVTLSCSQTLNHNVMYWYQQKSSQAPKLLFHYYDKDFNNEADTPDNFQSRRPNTSFCFLDIRSPGLGDTAMYLCATSRDGGSPLANYGYTFGSGTRLTVV.

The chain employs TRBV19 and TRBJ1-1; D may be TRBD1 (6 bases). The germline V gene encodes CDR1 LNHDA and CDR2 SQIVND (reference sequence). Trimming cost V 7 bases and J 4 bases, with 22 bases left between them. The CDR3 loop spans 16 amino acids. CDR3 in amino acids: CASKVYGQQGLTEAFF. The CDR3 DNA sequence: TGTGCCAGTAAAGTATACGGTCAACAGGGCCTCACTGAAGCTTTCTTT.

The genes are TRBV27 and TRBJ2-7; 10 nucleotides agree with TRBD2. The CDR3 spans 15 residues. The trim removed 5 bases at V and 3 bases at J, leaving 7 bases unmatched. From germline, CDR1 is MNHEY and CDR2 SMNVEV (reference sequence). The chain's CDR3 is CASSPGLAEHYEQYF. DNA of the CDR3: TGTGCCAGCAGTCCCGGACTAGCGGAACACTACGAGCAGTACTTC.

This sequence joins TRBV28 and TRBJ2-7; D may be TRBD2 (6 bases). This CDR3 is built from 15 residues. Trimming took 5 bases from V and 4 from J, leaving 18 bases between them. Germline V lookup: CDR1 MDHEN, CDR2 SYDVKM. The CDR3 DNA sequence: TGTGCCAGCAGTGCCCGGGACTGGTTTTCTTACGAGCAGTACTTC. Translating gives CASSARDWFSYEQYF.

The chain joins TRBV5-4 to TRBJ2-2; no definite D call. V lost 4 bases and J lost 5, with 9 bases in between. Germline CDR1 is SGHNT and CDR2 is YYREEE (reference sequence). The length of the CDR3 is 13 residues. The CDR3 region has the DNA TGTGCCAGCAGCCCCTCCGTTACCGGGGAGCTGTTTTTT. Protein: CASSPSVTGELFF.

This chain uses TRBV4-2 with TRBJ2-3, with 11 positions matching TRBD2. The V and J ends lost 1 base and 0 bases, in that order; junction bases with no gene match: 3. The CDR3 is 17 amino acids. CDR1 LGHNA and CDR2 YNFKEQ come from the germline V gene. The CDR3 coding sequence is TGTGCCAGCAGCCAAGGGGGACTAGCGGCTAGCACAGATACGCAGTATTTT. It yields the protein CASSQGGLAASTDTQYF.

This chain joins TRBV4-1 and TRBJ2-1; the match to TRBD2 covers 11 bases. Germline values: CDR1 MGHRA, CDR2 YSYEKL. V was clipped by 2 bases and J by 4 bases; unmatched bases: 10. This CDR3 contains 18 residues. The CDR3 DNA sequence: TGCGCCAGCAGCCAACCAGGCGGAGGGACTAGCGGTTACAATGAGCAGTTCTTC. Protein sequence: CASSQPGGGTSGYNEQFF.

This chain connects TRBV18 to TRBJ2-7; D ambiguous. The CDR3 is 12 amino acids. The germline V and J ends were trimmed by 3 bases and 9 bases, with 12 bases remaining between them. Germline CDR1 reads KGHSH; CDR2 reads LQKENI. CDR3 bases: TGTGCCAGCTCACCGGCGGATATGGGGCAGTACTTC. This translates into CASSPADMGQYF.

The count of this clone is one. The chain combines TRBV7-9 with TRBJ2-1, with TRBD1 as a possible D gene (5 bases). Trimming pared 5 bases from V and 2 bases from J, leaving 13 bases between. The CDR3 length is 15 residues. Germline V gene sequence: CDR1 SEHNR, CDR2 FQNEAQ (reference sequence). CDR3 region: CASSPPTGPYNEQFF. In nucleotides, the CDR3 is TGTGCCAGCAGCCCCCCTACAGGACCCTACAATGAGCAGTTCTTC.

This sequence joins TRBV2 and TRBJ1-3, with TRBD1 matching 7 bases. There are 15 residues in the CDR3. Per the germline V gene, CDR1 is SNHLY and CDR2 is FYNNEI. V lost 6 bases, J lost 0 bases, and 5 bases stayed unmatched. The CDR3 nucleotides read TGTGCCAGCAGGGGGGACAGTCACTCTGGAAACACCATATATTTT. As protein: CASRGDSHSGNTIYF.

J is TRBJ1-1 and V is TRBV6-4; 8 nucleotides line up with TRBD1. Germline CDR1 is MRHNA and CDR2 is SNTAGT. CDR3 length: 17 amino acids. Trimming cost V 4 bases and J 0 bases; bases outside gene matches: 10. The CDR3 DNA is TGTGCCAGCAGTGTCCCCACAGGGGGTACCATGAACACTGAAGCTTTCTTT. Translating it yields CASSVPTGGTMNTEAFF.

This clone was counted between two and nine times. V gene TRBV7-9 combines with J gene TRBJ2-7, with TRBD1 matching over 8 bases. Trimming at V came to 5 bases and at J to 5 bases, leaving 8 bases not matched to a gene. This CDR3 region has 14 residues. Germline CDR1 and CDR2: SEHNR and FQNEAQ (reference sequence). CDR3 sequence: CASSHPDRVHEQYF. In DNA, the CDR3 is TGTGCCAGCAGCCACCCGGACAGGGTCCACGAGCAGTACTTC.

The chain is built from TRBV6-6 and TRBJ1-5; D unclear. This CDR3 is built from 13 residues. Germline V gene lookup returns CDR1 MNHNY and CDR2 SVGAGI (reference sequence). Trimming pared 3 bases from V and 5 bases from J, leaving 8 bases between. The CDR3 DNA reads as TGTGCCAGCAGTTATTCCCCAGATCAGCCCCAGCATTTT. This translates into CASSYSPDQPQHF.

The CDR3 is CASRGAVTNEKLFF. The CDR3 nucleotides are TGTGCCAGCAGGGGGGCGGTCACTAATGAAAAACTGTTTTTT. The V gene is TRBV28, the J gene TRBJ1-4; tentative D call: TRBD1 (6 bases). Looked up from germline, CDR1 is MDHEN and CDR2 is SYDVKM. V gave up 6 bases and J gave up 2 bases, with 10 bases separating them. The CDR3 sequence is 14 residues long.

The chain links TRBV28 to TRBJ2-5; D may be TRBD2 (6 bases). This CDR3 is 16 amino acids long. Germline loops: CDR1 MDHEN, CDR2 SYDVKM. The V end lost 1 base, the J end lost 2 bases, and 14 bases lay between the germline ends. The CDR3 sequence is CASSLSQIGGQETQYF. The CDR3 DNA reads TGTGCCAGCAGTTTATCCCAGATAGGAGGGCAAGAGACCCAGTACTTC.

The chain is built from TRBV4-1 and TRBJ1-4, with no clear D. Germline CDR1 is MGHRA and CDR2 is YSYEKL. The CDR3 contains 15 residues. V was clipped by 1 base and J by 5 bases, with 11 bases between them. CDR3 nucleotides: TGCGCCAGCAGCCAAGGCGAGGAGCGGAATGAAAAACTGTTTTTT. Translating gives CASSQGEERNEKLFF.

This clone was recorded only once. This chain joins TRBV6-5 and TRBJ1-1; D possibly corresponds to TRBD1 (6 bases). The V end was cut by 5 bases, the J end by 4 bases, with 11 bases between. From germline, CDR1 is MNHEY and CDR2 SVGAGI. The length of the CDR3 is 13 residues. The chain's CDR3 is CASSRTGSTEAFF. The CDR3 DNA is TGTGCCAGCAGTCGAACAGGGAGCACTGAAGCTTTCTTT.

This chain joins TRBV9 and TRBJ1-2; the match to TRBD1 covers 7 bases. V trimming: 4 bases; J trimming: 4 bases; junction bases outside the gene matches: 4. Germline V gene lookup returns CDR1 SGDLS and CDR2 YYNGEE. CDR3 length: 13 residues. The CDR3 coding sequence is TGTGCCAGCAGCCCGGGGACAGCCTATGGCTACACCTTC. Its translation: CASSPGTAYGYTF.

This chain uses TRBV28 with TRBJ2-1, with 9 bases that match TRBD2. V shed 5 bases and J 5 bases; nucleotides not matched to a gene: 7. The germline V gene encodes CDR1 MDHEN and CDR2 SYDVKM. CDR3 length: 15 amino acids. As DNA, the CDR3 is TGTGCCAGCAGTGGGCTTGCGGGAGGGGACAATGAGCAGTTCTTC. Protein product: CASSGLAGGDNEQFF.

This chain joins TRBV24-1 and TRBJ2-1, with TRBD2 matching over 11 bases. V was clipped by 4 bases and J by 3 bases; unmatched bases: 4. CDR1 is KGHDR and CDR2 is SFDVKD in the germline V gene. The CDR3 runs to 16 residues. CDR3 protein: CATSEVSGGDYNEQFF. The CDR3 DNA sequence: TGTGCCACCAGTGAGGTTAGCGGGGGGGACTACAATGAGCAGTTCTTC.

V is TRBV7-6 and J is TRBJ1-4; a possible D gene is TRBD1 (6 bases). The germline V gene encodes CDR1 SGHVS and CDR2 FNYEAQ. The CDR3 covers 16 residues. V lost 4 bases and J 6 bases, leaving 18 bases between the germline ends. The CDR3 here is CASSSKRQGRHEKLFF. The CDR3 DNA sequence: TGTGCCAGCAGCTCCAAGAGGCAGGGGCGACATGAAAAACTGTTTTTT.

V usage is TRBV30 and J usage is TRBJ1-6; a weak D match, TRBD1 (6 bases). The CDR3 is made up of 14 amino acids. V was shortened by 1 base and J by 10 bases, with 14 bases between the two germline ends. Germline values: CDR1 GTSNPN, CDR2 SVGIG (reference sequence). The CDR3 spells CAWSAQGRRSPLHF. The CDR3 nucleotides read TGTGCCTGGAGTGCACAGGGAAGGCGATCACCCCTCCACTTT.

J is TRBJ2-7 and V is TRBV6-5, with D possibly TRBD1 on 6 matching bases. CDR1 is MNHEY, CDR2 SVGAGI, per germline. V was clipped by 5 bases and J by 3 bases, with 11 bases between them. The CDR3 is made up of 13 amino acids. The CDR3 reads CASSTDRNYEQYF. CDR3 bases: TGTGCCAGCAGTACCGACAGGAACTACGAGCAGTACTTC.

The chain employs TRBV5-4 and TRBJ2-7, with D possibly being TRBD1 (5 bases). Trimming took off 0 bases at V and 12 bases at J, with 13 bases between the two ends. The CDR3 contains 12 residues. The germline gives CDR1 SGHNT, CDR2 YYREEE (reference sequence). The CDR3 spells CASSLEDTRPYF. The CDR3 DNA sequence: TGTGCCAGCAGCTTGGAGGACACCCGGCCGTACTTC.

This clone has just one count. CDR3 bases: TGTGCCACCAGCAGGGGGAGGGGATCAAGAGGTGCTGGGGCCAACGTCCTGACTTTC. Translation: CATSRGRGSRGAGANVLTF. The chain links TRBV15 to TRBJ2-6; the match to TRBD2 covers 7 bases. The CDR3 loop spans 19 amino acids. After removal of 3 bases from V and 2 bases from J, the junction contained 13 bases not matched to a gene. Germline V gives CDR1 LNHNV, CDR2 YYDKDF (reference sequence).

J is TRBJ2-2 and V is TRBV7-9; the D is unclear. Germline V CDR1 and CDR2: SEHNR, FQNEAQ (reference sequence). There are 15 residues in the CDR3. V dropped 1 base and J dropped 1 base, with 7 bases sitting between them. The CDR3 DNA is TGTGCCAGCAGCTTAGGCCAGCGGAACACCGGGGAGCTGTTTTTT. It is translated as CASSLGQRNTGELFF.

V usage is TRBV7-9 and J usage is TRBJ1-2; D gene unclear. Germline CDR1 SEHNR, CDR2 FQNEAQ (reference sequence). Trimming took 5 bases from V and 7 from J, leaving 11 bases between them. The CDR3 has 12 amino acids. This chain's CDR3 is CASSPGPGGYTF. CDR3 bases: TGTGCCAGCAGCCCCGGCCCGGGTGGCTACACCTTC.